The clone carrying this T cell receptor (beta chain) was recorded many times. Antigen unknown. The J segment lost 6 bases and the V segment lost 2 bases, leaving 5 bases of the junction unmatched. Germline V gene data show CDR1 as SGHAT and CDR2 as FQNNGV. The CDR3 spans 14 residues. Combining iRepertoire HTBI primers with Arm-PCR of CDR3 regions, the authors built TCR beta libraries. One entry per CDR3 protein, called by TCRdb with MiXCR from the multiplex PCR reads. The repertoire holds roughly 500,000 distinct CDR3 sequences, less than 25% seen once, with over 7.5% in the top ten. Time point denoted: persistent/refractory GD, antithyroid drugs over 5 years with positive TRAb. Scientists built the TCR library using RNA that was extracted from PBMCs. The sample comes from a study of regulatory T cells in long-lasting Graves disease. Findings of the study overall: The study found lower TCR diversity in persistent Graves' patients than in newly diagnosed ones.

The material was peripheral blood mononuclear cells (PBMCs), obtained when the disease was refractory, from a patient treated with antithyroid drugs. The V gene is TRBV11-2, the J gene TRBJ1-1; TRBD1 matches at 8 bases. The sequence was obtained from a female donor with Graves disease. DNA for the CDR3: TGTGCCAGCAGCTTACAGGGGGCTTTGGCTGAAGCTTTCTTT. Its protein is CASSLQGALAEAFF.